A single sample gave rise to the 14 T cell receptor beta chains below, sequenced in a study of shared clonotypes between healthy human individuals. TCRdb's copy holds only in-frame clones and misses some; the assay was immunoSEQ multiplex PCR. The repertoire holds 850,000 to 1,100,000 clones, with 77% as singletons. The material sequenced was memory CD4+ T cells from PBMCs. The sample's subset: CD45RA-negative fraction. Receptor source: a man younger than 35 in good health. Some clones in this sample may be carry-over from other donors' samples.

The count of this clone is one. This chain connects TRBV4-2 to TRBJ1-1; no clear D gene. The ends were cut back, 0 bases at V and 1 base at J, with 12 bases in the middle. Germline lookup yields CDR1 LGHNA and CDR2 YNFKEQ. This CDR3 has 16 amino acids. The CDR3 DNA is TGTGCCAGCAGCCAAGATGGTGGGTTGGGGAACACTGAAGCTTTCTTT. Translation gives CASSQDGGLGNTEAFF.

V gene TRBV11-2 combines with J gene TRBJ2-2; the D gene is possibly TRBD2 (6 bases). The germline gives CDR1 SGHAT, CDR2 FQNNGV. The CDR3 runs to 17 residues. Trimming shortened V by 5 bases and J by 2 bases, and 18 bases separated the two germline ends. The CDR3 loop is CASSRPIGRDNTGELFF. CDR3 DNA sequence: TGTGCCAGCAGCCGCCCGATCGGGCGGGACAACACCGGGGAGCTGTTTTTT.

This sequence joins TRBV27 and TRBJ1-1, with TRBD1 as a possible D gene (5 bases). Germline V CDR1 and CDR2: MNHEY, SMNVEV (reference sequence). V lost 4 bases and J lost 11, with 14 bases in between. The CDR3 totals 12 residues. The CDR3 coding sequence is TGTGCCAGCAGTTCGCCGGACACGGAGGCTTTCTTT. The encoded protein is CASSSPDTEAFF.

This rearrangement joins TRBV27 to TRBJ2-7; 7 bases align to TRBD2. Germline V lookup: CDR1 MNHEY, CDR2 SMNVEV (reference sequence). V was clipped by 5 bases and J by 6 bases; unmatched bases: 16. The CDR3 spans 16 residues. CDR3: CASSRTGTTNPREQYF. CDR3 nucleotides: TGTGCCAGCAGTCGAACCGGGACTACCAATCCTCGCGAGCAGTACTTC.

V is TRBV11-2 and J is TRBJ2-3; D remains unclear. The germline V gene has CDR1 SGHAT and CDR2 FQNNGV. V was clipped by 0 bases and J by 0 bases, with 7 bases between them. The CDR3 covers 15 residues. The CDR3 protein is CASSLEVSSTDTQYF. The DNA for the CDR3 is TGTGCCAGCAGCTTAGAGGTTAGCAGCACAGATACGCAGTATTTT.

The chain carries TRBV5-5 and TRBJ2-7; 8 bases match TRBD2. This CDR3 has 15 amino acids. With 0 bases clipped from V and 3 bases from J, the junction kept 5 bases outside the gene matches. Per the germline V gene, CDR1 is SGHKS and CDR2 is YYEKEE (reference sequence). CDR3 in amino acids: CASSLVLAGVYEQYF. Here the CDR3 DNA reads TGTGCCAGCAGCTTGGTGCTAGCGGGTGTCTACGAGCAGTACTTC.

The DNA for the CDR3 is TGTGCCGGAAGGACAGGAGCGAACACCGGGGAGCTGTTTTTT. It specifies CAGRTGANTGELFF. The rearrangement uses TRBV6-1 and TRBJ2-2; TRBD1 aligns across 7 bases. Trimming took 11 bases from V and 0 from J; bases not matched to a gene: 6. Per germline, CDR1 MNHNS and CDR2 SASEGT. The CDR3 loop spans 14 amino acids.

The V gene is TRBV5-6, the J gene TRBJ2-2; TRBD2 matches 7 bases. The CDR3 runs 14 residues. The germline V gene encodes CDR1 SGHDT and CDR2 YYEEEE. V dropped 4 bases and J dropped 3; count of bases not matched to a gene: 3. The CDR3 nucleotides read TGTGCCAGCAGCGAGGGACTATACACCGGGGAGCTGTTTTTT. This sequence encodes CASSEGLYTGELFF.

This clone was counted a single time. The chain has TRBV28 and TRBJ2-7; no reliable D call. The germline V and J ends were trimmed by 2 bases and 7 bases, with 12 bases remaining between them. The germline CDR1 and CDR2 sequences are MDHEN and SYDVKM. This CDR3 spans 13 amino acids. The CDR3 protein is CASSLTTPLEQYF. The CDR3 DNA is TGTGCCAGCAGTTTAACGACGCCCCTTGAGCAGTACTTC.

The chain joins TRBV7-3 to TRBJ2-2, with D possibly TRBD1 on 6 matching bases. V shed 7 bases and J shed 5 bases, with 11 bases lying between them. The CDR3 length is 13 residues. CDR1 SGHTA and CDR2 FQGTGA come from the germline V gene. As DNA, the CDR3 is TGTGCCAGCAAAGGGGGTATGACCGGGGAGCTGTTTTTT. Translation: CASKGGMTGELFF. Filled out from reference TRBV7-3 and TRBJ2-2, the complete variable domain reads GAGVSQTPSNKVTEKGKYVELRCDPISGHTALYWYRQSLGQGPEFLIYFQGTGAADDSGLPNDRFFAVRPEGSVSTLKIQRTERGDSAVYLCASKGGMTGELFFGEGSRLTVL.

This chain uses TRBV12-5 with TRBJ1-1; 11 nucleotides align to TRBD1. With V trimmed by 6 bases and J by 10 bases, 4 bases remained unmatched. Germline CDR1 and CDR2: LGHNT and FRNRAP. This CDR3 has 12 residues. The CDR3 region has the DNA TGTGCTAGTGGACCGGACAGGGGGCGAGCTTTCTTT. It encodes CASGPDRGRAFF.

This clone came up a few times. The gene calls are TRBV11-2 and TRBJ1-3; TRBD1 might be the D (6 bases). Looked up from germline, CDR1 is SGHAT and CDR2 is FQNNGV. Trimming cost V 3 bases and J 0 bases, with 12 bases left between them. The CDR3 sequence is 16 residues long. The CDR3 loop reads CASSFSRGFSGNTIYF. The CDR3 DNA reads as TGTGCCAGCAGCTTTTCCAGGGGCTTCTCTGGAAACACCATATATTTT.

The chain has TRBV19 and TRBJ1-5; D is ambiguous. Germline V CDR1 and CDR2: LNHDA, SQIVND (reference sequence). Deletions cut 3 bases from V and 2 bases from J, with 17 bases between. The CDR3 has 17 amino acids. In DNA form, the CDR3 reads TGTGCCAGTAGTATTGGCGGTGGGAGCGGAGGCAATCAGCCCCAGCATTTT. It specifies CASSIGGGSGGNQPQHF.

CDR3 protein: CASRAQGDQPQHF. The CDR3 DNA reads TGTGCCAGCAGGGCACAGGGGGATCAGCCCCAGCATTTT. The chain is built from TRBV6-6 and TRBJ1-5, with 8 bases that match TRBD1. After removal of 6 bases from V and 5 bases from J, the junction contained 3 bases not matched to a gene. In germline, CDR1 is MNHNY, CDR2 SVGAGI (reference sequence). There are 13 residues in the CDR3.